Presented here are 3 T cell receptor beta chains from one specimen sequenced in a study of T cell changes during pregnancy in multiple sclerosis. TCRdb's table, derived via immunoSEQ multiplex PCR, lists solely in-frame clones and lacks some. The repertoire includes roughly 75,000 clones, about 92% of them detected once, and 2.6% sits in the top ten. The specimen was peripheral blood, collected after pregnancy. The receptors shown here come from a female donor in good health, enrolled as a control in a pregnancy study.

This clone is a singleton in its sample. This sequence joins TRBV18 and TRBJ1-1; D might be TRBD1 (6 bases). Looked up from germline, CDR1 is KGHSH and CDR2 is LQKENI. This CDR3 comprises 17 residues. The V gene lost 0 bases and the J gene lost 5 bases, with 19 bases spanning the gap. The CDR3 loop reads CASSPPDRKITYTEAFF. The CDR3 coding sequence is TGTGCCAGCTCACCACCCGACAGGAAAATAACCTATACTGAAGCTTTCTTT.

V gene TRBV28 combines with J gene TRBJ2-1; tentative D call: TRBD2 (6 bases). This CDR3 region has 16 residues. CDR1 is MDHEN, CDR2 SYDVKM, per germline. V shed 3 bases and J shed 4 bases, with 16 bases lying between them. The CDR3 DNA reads TGTGCCAGCAGTTTGATGGGACTCAACATTTACAATGAGCAGTTCTTC. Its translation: CASSLMGLNIYNEQFF.

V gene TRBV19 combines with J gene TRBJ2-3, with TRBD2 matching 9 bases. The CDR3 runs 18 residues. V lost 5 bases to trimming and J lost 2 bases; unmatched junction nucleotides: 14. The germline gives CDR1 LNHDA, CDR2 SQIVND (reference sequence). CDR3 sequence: CASSPRPPSGVPTDTQYF. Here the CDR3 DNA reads TGTGCCAGTAGTCCCCGCCCCCCTAGCGGGGTACCCACAGATACGCAGTATTTT.